The 31 T cell receptor beta chains presented below share a single source sample, sequenced in a study of blood T cell repertoires in COVID-19 (dated by TCRdb to 2018 to 2020). Library construction relied on the immunoSEQ multiplex PCR assay. Entries here come from immuneACCESS through TCRdb and include only in-frame sequences with V and J called. Some clones fail to appear in such tables; in the studies checked, an unresolved V gene covers under half of the shortfall, and the cause of the remainder is unknown. Across this sample there are roughly 250,000 clones, with roughly 80% seen only once. The top ten constitute 3% to 4% of the sample. Material: peripheral blood. These receptors were taken from a woman in her thirties or forties with active or convalescent COVID-19.

The chain combines TRBV6-5 with TRBJ2-1, with D possibly matching TRBD1 (5 bases). The CDR3 runs 12 residues. The germline gives CDR1 MNHEY, CDR2 SVGAGI. The V gene lost 7 bases and the J gene lost 4 bases, with 8 bases spanning the gap. The CDR3 nucleotides read TGTGCCAGCACAGGGCGGTACAATGAGCAGTTCTTC. Protein product: CASTGRYNEQFF.

The chain combines TRBV20-1 with TRBJ1-2; perhaps TRBD1 as D (5 bases). The CDR3 is 11 amino acids. Germline V CDR1 and CDR2: DFQATT, SNEGSKA (reference sequence). The V end was cut by 6 bases, the J end by 7 bases, with 12 bases between. The CDR3 region is CSAGGEAGYTF. As DNA, the CDR3 is TGCAGTGCCGGGGGAGAGGCTGGCTACACCTTC.

V gene TRBV2 combines with J gene TRBJ1-5; D is perhaps TRBD1 (5 bases). The CDR3 has 15 amino acids. V lost 5 bases and J lost 0, with 11 bases in between. Germline CDR1 SNHLY, CDR2 FYNNEI. The CDR3 region is CASSIDSNSNQPQHF. For the CDR3, the DNA is TGTGCCAGCAGTATTGACAGTAATAGCAATCAGCCCCAGCATTTT.

The V and J genes are TRBV30 and TRBJ1-1, with a weak D call TRBD1 (6 bases). In germline, CDR1 is GTSNPN, CDR2 SVGIG (reference sequence). The CDR3 has 10 residues. V gave up 2 bases and J gave up 9 bases, with 7 bases separating them. For the CDR3, the DNA is TGTGCCTGGAGTACAGGGAAAGCTTTCTTT. Amino acid sequence: CAWSTGKAFF.

The V call is TRBV24-1, the J call TRBJ1-6; maybe TRBD1 (5 bases). Germline assignment: CDR1 KGHDR and CDR2 SFDVKD. The CDR3 is 16 amino acids. V dropped 0 bases and J dropped 6 bases, with 11 bases sitting between them. Written as DNA, the CDR3 is TGTGCCACCAGTGATTTGCGGCAGGGTGGTAATTCACCCCTCCACTTT. This codes for CATSDLRQGGNSPLHF.

V and J are TRBV12-3 or TRBV12-4 and TRBJ1-2, with 8 bases matching TRBD1. V was clipped by 4 bases and J by 6 bases; unmatched bases: 4. CDR3 size: 13 residues. The CDR3 region has the DNA TGTGCCAGCAGTTCGGACAGGGCGGATGGCTACACCTTC. Amino acids: CASSSDRADGYTF.

This clone was recorded only once. The chain joins TRBV5-4 to TRBJ1-1; D is possibly TRBD1 (5 bases). V lost 0 bases to trimming and J lost 8 bases, with 11 bases between them. Germline-derived CDR1 and CDR2 are SGHNT and YYREEE (reference sequence). The CDR3 has 13 residues. CDR3 sequence (DNA): TGTGCCAGCAGCTTGGTCGGGACTCGAGAAGCTTTCTTT. Translated: CASSLVGTREAFF.

The J gene is TRBJ1-2, the V gene TRBV28; 9 nucleotides line up with TRBD1. The CDR3 has 14 amino acids. V lost 6 bases, J lost 2 bases, and 4 bases stayed unmatched. Germline-derived CDR1 and CDR2 are MDHEN and SYDVKM. The CDR3: CASRMTGGNYGYTF. In DNA form, the CDR3 reads TGTGCCAGCAGGATGACAGGGGGGAACTATGGCTACACCTTC.

The chain has TRBV7-9 and TRBJ1-1; maybe TRBD1 (6 bases). The CDR3 is 15 residues long. Germline CDR1 is SEHNR and CDR2 is FQNEAQ (reference sequence). Trimming stripped 2 bases from V and 4 bases from J, with 14 bases between. This chain's CDR3 is CASSLKTGLGTEAFF. In DNA, the CDR3 is TGTGCCAGCAGCTTAAAAACAGGGCTTGGCACTGAAGCTTTCTTT.

The chain uses TRBV2 and TRBJ1-1; no reliable D call. CDR1 SNHLY and CDR2 FYNNEI come from the germline V gene. The CDR3 is 15 residues long. Trimming shortened V by 7 bases and J by 1 base, and 16 bases separated the two germline ends. The CDR3 nucleotides read TGTGCCAGCAACCGGAGAGGCGTGCGGAACACTGAAGCTTTCTTT. Translating it yields CASNRRGVRNTEAFF.

Comments on this clone: The same CDR3 is also encoded by other DNA sequences in this sample. The chain recombines TRBV28 with TRBJ1-4; no firm D call. V was trimmed by 7 bases and J by 0 bases, leaving 6 bases between them. This CDR3 contains 13 residues. CDR1 and CDR2 (germline): MDHEN, SYDVKM. CDR3 nucleotide sequence: TGTGCCAGCACGGGAGCAACTAATGAAAAACTGTTTTTT. Its protein is CASTGATNEKLFF.

The CDR3 loop is CASSASLYLYNEQFF. CDR3 DNA: TGTGCCAGCAGCGCCTCCCTATATTTGTACAATGAGCAGTTCTTC. V and J are TRBV9 and TRBJ2-1, with D unclear. V lost 3 bases and J 4 bases, leaving 14 bases between the germline ends. Germline V lookup: CDR1 SGDLS, CDR2 YYNGEE. The CDR3 is made up of 15 amino acids.

The J gene is TRBJ1-2, the V gene TRBV14; D is undetermined. The length of the CDR3 is 17 residues. Germline V gene sequence: CDR1 SGHDN, CDR2 FVKESK. With 2 bases removed from V and 0 bases from J, the gap between germline ends came to 16 bases. CDR3 DNA: TGTGCCAGCAGCCAATCCGTGCCTGAGGGAACTAACTATGGCTACACCTTC. It yields the protein CASSQSVPEGTNYGYTF.

The rearrangement links TRBV29-1 to TRBJ1-5, with TRBD1 identical over 7 bases. The germline CDR1 and CDR2 sequences are SQVTM and ANQGSEA. V shed 8 bases and J 4 bases; nucleotides not matched to a gene: 14. CDR3 length: 15 residues. CDR3 loop: CSPPGQKTPNQPQHF. The CDR3 DNA reads as TGCAGCCCTCCGGGACAGAAGACCCCAAATCAGCCCCAGCATTTT.

In its sample, this clone was seen once. J is TRBJ1-1 and V is TRBV28; D unresolved. Germline assignment: CDR1 MDHEN and CDR2 SYDVKM. V was trimmed by 5 bases and J by 6 bases, leaving 19 bases between them. There are 15 residues in the CDR3. The CDR3 coding sequence is TGTGCCAGCAGTCCCCCCGTGGGAGGGCGGGCTGAAGCTTTCTTT. Amino acids: CASSPPVGGRAEAFF.

The chain combines TRBV25-1 with TRBJ1-3; unclear D gene. Germline CDR1 MGHDK, CDR2 SYGVNS. The CDR3 spans 15 residues. V gave up 3 bases and J gave up 2 bases, with 11 bases separating them. As DNA, the CDR3 is TGTGCCAGCAGTGATCCCACGGGGACTGGAAACACCATATATTTT. Protein: CASSDPTGTGNTIYF.

CDR3 residues: CASQTGPYIGEAFF. The CDR3 DNA reads TGTGCCAGCCAGACAGGGCCCTACATCGGAGAAGCTTTCTTT. The rearrangement links TRBV25-1 to TRBJ1-1; TRBD1 aligns across 7 bases. Per germline, CDR1 MGHDK and CDR2 SYGVNS. Germline trimming cut 8 bases from V and 8 bases from J; bases unmatched to any gene: 14. The CDR3 has 14 amino acids.

The genes are TRBV3-1 (or the pseudogene TRBV3-2) and TRBJ1-2, with D hard to call. The germline V and J ends were trimmed by 4 bases and 7 bases, with 10 bases remaining between them. CDR1 LGHDT and CDR2 YNNKEL come from the germline V gene (reference sequence). CDR3 length equals 12 residues. CDR3 DNA sequence: TGTGCCAGCAGCCCTGGGCCAGTTGGCTACACCTTC. Encoded protein: CASSPGPVGYTF.

The chain has TRBV6-5 and TRBJ2-7, with D possibly matching TRBD2 (5 bases). The V end was cut by 5 bases, the J end by 3 bases, with 14 bases between. Germline assignment: CDR1 MNHEY and CDR2 SVGAGI. The CDR3 extends over 14 amino acids. In nucleotides, the CDR3 is TGTGCCAGCAGTCGCCCGGGGTATGTCTACGAGCAGTACTTC. Translating it yields CASSRPGYVYEQYF.

This chain uses TRBV27 with TRBJ1-6; TRBD1 might be the D (5 bases). CDR1 MNHEY and CDR2 SMNVEV come from the germline V gene (reference sequence). With 2 bases removed from V and 8 bases from J, the gap between germline ends came to 13 bases. CDR3 size: 15 residues. CDR3 DNA: TGTGCCAGCAGTTTAGGGGCAGGGATTGATTCACCCCTCCACTTT. Its protein product is CASSLGAGIDSPLHF.

In its sample, this clone was seen once. The genes are TRBV18 and TRBJ1-1; tentatively, D is TRBD1 (5 bases). This CDR3 comprises 14 residues. Germline-derived CDR1 and CDR2 are KGHSH and LQKENI. V gave up 4 bases and J gave up 1 base, with 10 bases separating them. CDR3 nucleotides: TGTGCCAGCTCACAACAGGAGCAGAACACTGAAGCTTTCTTT. Its protein is CASSQQEQNTEAFF.

V is TRBV6-4 and J is TRBJ1-6; D ambiguous. V was trimmed by 8 bases and J by 7 bases, leaving 18 bases between them. Germline V CDR1 and CDR2: MRHNA, SNTAGT. The CDR3 totals 15 residues. The CDR3 DNA is TGTGCCAGCCGCATGGAGGGTGGTGGCAATTCACCCCTCCACTTT. Translated, it gives CASRMEGGGNSPLHF.

This rearrangement joins TRBV19 to TRBJ1-6; 9 nucleotides match TRBD1. The CDR3 length is 15 residues. Trimming removed 9 bases from V and 5 bases from J; junction bases left unmatched: 8. CDR1 and CDR2 from the germline V gene are LNHDA and SQIVND (reference sequence). The CDR3 region is CASRRDREDNSPLHF. The CDR3 DNA sequence: TGTGCCAGCAGACGGGACAGGGAGGATAATTCACCCCTCCACTTT.

This clone was recorded a few times. This chain joins TRBV5-8 and TRBJ1-2; 7 positions agree with TRBD1. The CDR3 sequence is 15 residues long. The V gene's germline CDR1 is SGHTS and CDR2 YDEGEE. V lost 0 bases to trimming and J lost 2 bases; unmatched junction nucleotides: 4. The CDR3 reads CASSLASGGNYGYTF. In nucleotides, the CDR3 is TGTGCCAGCAGCTTGGCCTCAGGGGGAAACTATGGCTACACCTTC.

This rearrangement joins TRBV6-1 to TRBJ1-1; 7 bases line up with TRBD1. CDR3 length: 15 amino acids. Unmatched junction bases numbered 10, after V lost 3 bases and J lost 6 bases. Looked up from germline, CDR1 is MNHNS and CDR2 is SASEGT. CDR3 DNA: TGTGCCAGCAGTGACCGACAGGGAAGAGGGGCTGAAGCTTTCTTT. This codes for CASSDRQGRGAEAFF.

There are many counts of this clone. The chain combines TRBV6-1 with TRBJ2-7; a weak D match, TRBD2 (5 bases). With 3 bases removed from V and 0 bases from J, the gap between germline ends came to 12 bases. CDR1 and CDR2 from the germline V gene are MNHNS and SASEGT. The CDR3 extends over 15 amino acids. The CDR3 region is CASSDRRRSSYEQYV. In nucleotides, the CDR3 is TGTGCCAGCAGTGATCGGCGGAGGAGCTCCTACGAGCAGTACGTC.

The rearrangement uses TRBV9 and TRBJ2-3, with 13 nucleotides matching TRBD2. V was pared by 3 bases and J by 3 bases, with 7 bases of the junction left unmatched. CDR1 is SGDLS and CDR2 is YYNGEE in the germline V gene. This CDR3 region has 17 residues. In DNA, the CDR3 is TGTGCCAGCAGCGGACTAGCGGGGGGACTCGGGACAGATACGCAGTATTTT. Residues: CASSGLAGGLGTDTQYF.

The chain links TRBV19 to TRBJ1-1, with 10 positions matching TRBD1. Germline lookup yields CDR1 LNHDA and CDR2 SQIVND (reference sequence). CDR3 size: 15 residues. The V gene end was trimmed by 4 bases and the J gene end by 3 bases; junction bases not matched to a gene: 5. The chain's CDR3 is CASSTIGTGDTEAFF. CDR3 nucleotides: TGTGCCAGTAGTACAATAGGGACAGGGGACACTGAAGCTTTCTTT.

The chain combines TRBV7-2 with TRBJ1-3; 11 bases align to TRBD1. Germline CDR1 SGHTA, CDR2 FQGNSA. CDR3 length: 16 amino acids. Trimming at V came to 6 bases and at J to 4 bases, leaving 8 bases not matched to a gene. Here the CDR3 DNA reads TGTGCCAGCAGAAAAGGACAGGGGGCGCCCGGAAACACCATATATTTT. Translating gives CASRKGQGAPGNTIYF.

CDR3 coding DNA: TGTGCCAGCAGCTTGGAGTCAGCTAACTATGGCTACACCTTC. Translating it yields CASSLESANYGYTF. This chain connects TRBV7-9 to TRBJ1-2, with D unresolved. Germline loops: CDR1 SEHNR, CDR2 FQNEAQ (reference sequence). V was trimmed by 3 bases and J by 0 bases, leaving 8 bases between them. The CDR3 totals 14 residues.

The chain is built from TRBV28 and TRBJ1-5; no reliable D call. The CDR3 contains 14 residues. CDR1 is MDHEN, CDR2 SYDVKM, per germline. The germline V and J ends were trimmed by 6 bases and 3 bases, with 12 bases remaining between them. In DNA, the CDR3 is TGTGCCAGCAGAACCCAGGTCCTCAATCAGCCCCAGCATTTT. Translated: CASRTQVLNQPQHF.